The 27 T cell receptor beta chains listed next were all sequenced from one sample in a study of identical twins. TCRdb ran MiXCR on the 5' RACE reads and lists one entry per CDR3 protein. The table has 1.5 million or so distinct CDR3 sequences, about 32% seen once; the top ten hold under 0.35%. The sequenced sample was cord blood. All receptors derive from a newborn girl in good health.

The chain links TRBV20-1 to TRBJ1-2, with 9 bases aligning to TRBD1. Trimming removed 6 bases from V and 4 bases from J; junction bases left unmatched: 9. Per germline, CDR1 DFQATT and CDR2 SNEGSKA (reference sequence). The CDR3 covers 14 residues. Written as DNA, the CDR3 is TGCAGTGCCATTACAGGGGGCTCGGGCTATGGCTACACCTTC. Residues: CSAITGGSGYGYTF.

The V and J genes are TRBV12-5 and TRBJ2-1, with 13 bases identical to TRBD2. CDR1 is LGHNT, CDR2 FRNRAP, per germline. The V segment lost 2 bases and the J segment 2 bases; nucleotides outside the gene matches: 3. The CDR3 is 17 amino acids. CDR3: CASGLTLAGGAYNEQFF. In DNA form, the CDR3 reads TGTGCTAGTGGTTTGACACTAGCGGGAGGGGCCTACAATGAGCAGTTCTTC.

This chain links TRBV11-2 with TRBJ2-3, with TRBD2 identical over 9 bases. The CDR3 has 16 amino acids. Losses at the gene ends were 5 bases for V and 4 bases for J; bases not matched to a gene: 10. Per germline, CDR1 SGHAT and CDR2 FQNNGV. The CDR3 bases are TGTGCCAGCAGCCCCCATAGCGGGAGAGGGGCAGATACGCAGTATTTT. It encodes CASSPHSGRGADTQYF.

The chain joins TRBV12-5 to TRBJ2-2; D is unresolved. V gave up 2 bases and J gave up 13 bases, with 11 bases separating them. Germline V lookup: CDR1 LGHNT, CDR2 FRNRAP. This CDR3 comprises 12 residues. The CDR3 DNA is TGTGCTAGTGGTTTGTCTCTAGAGGTGCTGTTTTTT. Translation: CASGLSLEVLFF. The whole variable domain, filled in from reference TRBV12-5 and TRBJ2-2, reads DARVTQTPRHKVTEMGQEVTMRCQPILGHNTVFWYRQTMMQGLELLAYFRNRAPLDDSGMPKDRFSAEMPDATLATLKIQPSEPRDSAVYFCASGLSLEVLFFGEGSRLTVL.

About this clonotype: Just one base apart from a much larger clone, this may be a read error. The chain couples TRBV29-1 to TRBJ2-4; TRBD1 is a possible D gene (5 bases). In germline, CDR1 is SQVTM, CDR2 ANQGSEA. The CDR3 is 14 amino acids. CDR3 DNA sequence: TGCAGCGTTGAAGACAGGGCAGCCGAAAACATTCAGTACTTC. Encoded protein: CSVEDRAAENIQYF.

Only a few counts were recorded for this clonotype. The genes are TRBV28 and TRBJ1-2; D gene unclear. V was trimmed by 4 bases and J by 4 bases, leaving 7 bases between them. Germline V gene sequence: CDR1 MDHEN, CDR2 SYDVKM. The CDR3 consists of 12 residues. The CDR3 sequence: CASSSRVYGYTF. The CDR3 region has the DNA TGTGCCAGCAGTTCGCGGGTCTATGGCTACACCTTC.

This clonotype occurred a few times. DNA of the CDR3: TGCAGCGTTGAACGACAGACCAAGGGGTATGGCTACACCTTC. As protein: CSVERQTKGYGYTF. The chain employs TRBV29-1 and TRBJ1-2; TRBD1 might be the D (5 bases). Trimming removed 2 bases at V and 5 bases at J, with 15 bases between. This CDR3 spans 14 amino acids. Germline CDR1 and CDR2: SQVTM and ANQGSEA.

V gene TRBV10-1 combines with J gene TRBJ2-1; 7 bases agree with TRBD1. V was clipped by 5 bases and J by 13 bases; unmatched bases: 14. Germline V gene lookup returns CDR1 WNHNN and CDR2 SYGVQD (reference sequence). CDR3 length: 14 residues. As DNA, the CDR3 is TGCGCCAGCAGTCTGGACAGGACTCAAGAGACCCAGTTCTTC. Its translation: CASSLDRTQETQFF.

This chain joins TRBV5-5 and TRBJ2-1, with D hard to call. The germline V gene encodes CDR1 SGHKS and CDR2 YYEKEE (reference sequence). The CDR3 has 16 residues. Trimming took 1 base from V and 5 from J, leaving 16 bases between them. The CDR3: CASSLKVSPEDNEQFF. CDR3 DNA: TGTGCCAGCAGCTTGAAAGTGTCCCCCGAAGACAATGAGCAGTTCTTC.

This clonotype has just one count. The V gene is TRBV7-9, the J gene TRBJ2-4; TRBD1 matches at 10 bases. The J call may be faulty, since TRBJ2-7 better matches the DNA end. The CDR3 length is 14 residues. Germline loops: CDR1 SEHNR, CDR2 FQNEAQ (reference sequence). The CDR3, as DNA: TGTGCCAGCAGCTTTCGGGACAGGGGAGCCGAGCAGTACTTC. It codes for CASSFRDRGAEQYF.

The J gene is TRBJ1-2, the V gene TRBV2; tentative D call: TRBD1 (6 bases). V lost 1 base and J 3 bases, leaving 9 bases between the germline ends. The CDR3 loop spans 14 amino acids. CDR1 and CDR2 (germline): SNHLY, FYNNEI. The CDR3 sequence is CASSEEGGDYGYTF. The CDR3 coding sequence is TGTGCCAGCAGTGAAGAAGGGGGTGACTATGGCTACACCTTC.

The CDR3 bases are TGTGCCAGCAGCATATTCCGGGACAGGTTGACAGATACGCAGTATTTT. Amino acid sequence: CASSIFRDRLTDTQYF. The chain uses TRBV7-2 and TRBJ2-3; 8 positions agree with TRBD1. Per the germline V gene, CDR1 is SGHTA and CDR2 is FQGNSA. Unmatched junction bases numbered 10, after V lost 5 bases and J lost 3 bases. CDR3 length: 16 residues.

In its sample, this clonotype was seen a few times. The CDR3 DNA sequence: TGTGCCACCAGTGATTTCCGGGACGACTCTAGCACAGATACGCAGTATTTT. It yields the protein CATSDFRDDSSTDTQYF. The chain recombines TRBV24-1 with TRBJ2-3; possibly TRBD1 or TRBD2 for D (5 bases each). The CDR3 extends over 17 amino acids. Trimming cost V 1 base and J 0 bases, with 13 bases left between them. Germline CDR1 KGHDR, CDR2 SFDVKD.

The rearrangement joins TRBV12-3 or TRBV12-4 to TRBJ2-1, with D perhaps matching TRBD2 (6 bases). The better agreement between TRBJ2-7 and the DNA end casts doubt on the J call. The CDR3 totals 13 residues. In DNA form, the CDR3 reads TGTGCCAGCAGTCCTAGCGTCGCCTACGAGCAGTACTTC. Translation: CASSPSVAYEQYF.

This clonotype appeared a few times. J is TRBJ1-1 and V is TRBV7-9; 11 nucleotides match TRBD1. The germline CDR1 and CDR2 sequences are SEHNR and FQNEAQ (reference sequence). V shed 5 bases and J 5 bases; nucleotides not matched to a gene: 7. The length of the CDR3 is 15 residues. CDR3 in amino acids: CASSPRTGGRTEAFF. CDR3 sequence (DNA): TGTGCCAGCAGCCCACGGACAGGGGGCCGTACTGAAGCTTTCTTT.

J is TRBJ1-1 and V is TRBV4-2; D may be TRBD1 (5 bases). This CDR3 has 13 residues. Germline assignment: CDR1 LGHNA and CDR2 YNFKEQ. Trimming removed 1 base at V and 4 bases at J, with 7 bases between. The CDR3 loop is CASSQGDGTEAFF. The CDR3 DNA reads TGTGCCAGCAGCCAAGGGGACGGCACTGAAGCTTTCTTT.

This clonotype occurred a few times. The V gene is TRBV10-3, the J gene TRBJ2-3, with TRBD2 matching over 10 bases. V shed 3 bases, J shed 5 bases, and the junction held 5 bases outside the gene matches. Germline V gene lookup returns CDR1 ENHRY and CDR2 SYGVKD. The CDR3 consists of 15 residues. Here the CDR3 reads CAISDERGGRDTQYF. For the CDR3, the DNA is TGTGCCATCAGTGACGAGCGGGGGGGCCGAGATACGCAGTATTTT.

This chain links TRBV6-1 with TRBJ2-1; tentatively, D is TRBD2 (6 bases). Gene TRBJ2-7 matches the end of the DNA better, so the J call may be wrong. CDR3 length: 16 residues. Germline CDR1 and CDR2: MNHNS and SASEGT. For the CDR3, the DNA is TGTGCCAGCAGCGCGGGTCGCGGGATCGTTTACAATGAGCAGTACTTC. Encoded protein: CASSAGRGIVYNEQYF.

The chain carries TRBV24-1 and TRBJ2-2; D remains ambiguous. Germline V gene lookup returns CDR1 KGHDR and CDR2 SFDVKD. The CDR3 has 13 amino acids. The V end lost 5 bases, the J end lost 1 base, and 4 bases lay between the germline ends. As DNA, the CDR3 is TGTGCCACCAGTGTGCGGAACACCGGGGAGCTGTTTTTT. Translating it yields CATSVRNTGELFF.

The CDR3 DNA follows: TGCGCCAGCAGCTTGGGCCCACATCAGGGATCGGGGTACATTCAGTACTTC. Translation gives CASSLGPHQGSGYIQYF. V is TRBV5-1 and J is TRBJ2-4; the D call may be TRBD1 or TRBD2 (5 bases each). This CDR3 has 17 residues. Germline V lookup: CDR1 SGHRS, CDR2 YFSETQ. Trimming removed 0 bases from V and 8 bases from J, with 21 bases in between.

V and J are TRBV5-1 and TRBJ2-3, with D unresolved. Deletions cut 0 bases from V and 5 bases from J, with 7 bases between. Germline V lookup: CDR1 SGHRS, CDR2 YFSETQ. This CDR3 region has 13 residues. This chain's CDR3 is CASSLGKRDTQYF. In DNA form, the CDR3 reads TGCGCCAGCAGCTTGGGTAAAAGAGATACGCAGTATTTT.

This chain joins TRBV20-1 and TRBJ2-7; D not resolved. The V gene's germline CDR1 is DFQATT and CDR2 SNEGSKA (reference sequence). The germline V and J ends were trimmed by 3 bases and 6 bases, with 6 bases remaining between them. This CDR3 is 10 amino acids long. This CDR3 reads CSASAGEQYF. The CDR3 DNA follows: TGCAGTGCTAGTGCAGGCGAGCAGTACTTC.

CDR3 DNA: TGCAGCGCCTCAGCGGGGGGACTACACAATGAGCAGTTCTTC. Translation gives CSASAGGLHNEQFF. This chain connects TRBV29-1 to TRBJ2-1; 9 bases align to TRBD2. The V and J ends lost 7 bases and 5 bases, in that order; junction bases with no gene match: 9. Germline CDR1 is SQVTM and CDR2 is ANQGSEA. There are 14 residues in the CDR3.

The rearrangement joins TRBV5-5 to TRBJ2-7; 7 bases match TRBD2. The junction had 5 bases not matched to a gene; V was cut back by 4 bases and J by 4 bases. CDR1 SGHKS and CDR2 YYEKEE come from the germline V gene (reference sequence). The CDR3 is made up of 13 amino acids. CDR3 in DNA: TGTGCCAGCAGCGGAGGGACTATATACGAGCAGTACTTC. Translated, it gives CASSGGTIYEQYF.

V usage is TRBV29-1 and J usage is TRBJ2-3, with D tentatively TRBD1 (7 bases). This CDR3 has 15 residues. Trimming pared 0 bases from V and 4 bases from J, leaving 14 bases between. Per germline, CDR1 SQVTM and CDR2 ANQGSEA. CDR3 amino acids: CSVEEGGQRADTQYF. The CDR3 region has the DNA TGCAGCGTTGAAGAGGGGGGACAGAGGGCAGATACGCAGTATTTT.

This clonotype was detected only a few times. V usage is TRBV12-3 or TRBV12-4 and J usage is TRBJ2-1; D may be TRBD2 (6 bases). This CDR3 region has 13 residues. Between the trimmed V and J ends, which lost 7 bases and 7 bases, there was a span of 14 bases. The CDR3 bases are TGTGCCAGCATTTATGACCGGGGGAATGAGCAGTTCTTC. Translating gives CASIYDRGNEQFF.

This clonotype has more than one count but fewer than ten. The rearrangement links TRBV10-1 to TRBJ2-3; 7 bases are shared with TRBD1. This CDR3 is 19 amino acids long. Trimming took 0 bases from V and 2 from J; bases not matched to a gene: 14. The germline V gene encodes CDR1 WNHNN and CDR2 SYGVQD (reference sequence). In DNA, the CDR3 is TGCGCCAGCAGTGAGTCGAATCCCAGGACAGGATCGCCCACAGATACGCAGTATTTT. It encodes CASSESNPRTGSPTDTQYF.